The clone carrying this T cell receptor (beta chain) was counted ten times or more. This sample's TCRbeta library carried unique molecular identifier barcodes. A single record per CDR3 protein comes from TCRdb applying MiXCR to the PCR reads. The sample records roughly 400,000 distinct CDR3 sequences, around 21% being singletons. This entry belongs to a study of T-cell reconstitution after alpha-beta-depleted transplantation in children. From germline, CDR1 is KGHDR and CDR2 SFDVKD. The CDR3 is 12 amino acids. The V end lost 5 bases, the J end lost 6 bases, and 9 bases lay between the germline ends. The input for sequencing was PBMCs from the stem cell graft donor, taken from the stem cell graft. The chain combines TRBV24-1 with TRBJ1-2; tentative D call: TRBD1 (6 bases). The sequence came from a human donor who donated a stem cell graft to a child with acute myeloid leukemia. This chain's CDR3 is CATSGQGNGYTF. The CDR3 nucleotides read TGTGCCACCAGTGGCCAGGGGAATGGCTACACCTTC.